This T cell receptor beta chain is from a study of T-cell memory formation after mild COVID-19. Notes on the study in general: Clones contracting across day 15 to 85 had a balanced CD4/CD8 profile; later expanding clones leaned CD4+. Contracting clones localized mainly to CM and EM when CD4+ and mainly to EMRA when CD8+. SARS-CoV-2 specificity of second-wave clones peaking day 37 was unconfirmed.

TCRdb re-called the 5' RACE reads with MiXCR, one entry per CDR3 protein. Of under 300,000 distinct CDR3 sequences listed, under 20% are singletons. Note on this clonotype: Its target is not known.

V was shortened by 2 bases and J by 8 bases, with 4 bases between the two germline ends. CDR3 size: 11 residues. CDR1 is MNHNY, CDR2 SVGAGI, per germline (reference sequence). The sequence was obtained from a man aged 18 to 30 who had mild COVID-19 (a few samples of this study predate the infection). Cell type and time point are not known. Material: PBMCs or a T cell subset sorted from them (not recorded which). This chain uses TRBV6-6 with TRBJ1-5; no definite D call. CDR3 region: CASSYGEPQHF. The DNA for the CDR3 is TGTGCCAGCAGTTACGGGGAGCCCCAGCATTTT.